One sample yielded the 22 T cell receptor beta chains listed below, sequenced in a study of cytomegalovirus exposure and HLA in healthy donors. PCR involved 60 Vbeta and 13 Jbeta primers. Sequencing used immunoSEQ multiplex PCR; TCRdb keeps in-frame clones, though not all of them. The repertoire holds around 77,000 clones, with 75% to 80% as singletons. The sample consisted of PBMCs. The receptors stem from a middle-aged man in good health and CMV-seronegative.

The J gene is TRBJ2-1, the V gene TRBV13; D is unclear. Trimming left V 3 bases short and J 3 bases short, with 12 bases between. In germline, CDR1 is PRHDT, CDR2 FYEKMQ (reference sequence). The CDR3 has 15 residues. This CDR3 reads CASSLGQAIYNEQFF. DNA of the CDR3: TGTGCCAGCAGCTTGGGTCAGGCTATCTACAATGAGCAGTTCTTC. Combining the CDR3 with reference TRBV13 and TRBJ2-1 gives the whole variable domain AAGVIQSPRHLIKEKRETATLKCYPIPRHDTVYWYQQGPGQDPQFLISFYEKMQSDKGSIPDRFSAQQFSDYHSELNMSSLELGDSALYFCASSLGQAIYNEQFFGPGTRLTVL.

J is TRBJ2-7 and V is TRBV7-9, with D tentatively TRBD2 (5 bases). CDR1 and CDR2 from the germline V gene are SEHNR and FQNEAQ (reference sequence). The CDR3 sequence is 15 residues long. V lost 3 bases and J lost 2, with 14 bases in between. The CDR3 DNA follows: TGTGCCAGCAGCTTCTCCCGGGGTTCGGCCTACGAGCAGTACTTC. This gives the protein CASSFSRGSAYEQYF.

The J gene is TRBJ1-1, the V gene TRBV4-2; 7 bases match TRBD1. The CDR3 extends over 13 amino acids. The germline gives CDR1 LGHNA, CDR2 YNFKEQ. The junction had 4 bases not matched to a gene; V was cut back by 4 bases and J by 5 bases. In nucleotides, the CDR3 is TGTGCCAGCAGCCCGACAGGGTGGACTGAAGCTTTCTTT. Translated, it gives CASSPTGWTEAFF.

This clone was picked up one time. The chain has TRBV9 and TRBJ1-1, with 8 bases that match TRBD1. The V segment lost 0 bases and the J segment 0 bases; nucleotides outside the gene matches: 10. This CDR3 region has 18 residues. Germline values: CDR1 SGDLS, CDR2 YYNGEE. CDR3 in amino acids: CASSVAWDRRRVNTEAFF. CDR3 coding DNA: TGTGCCAGCAGCGTAGCTTGGGACAGGCGAAGGGTGAACACTGAAGCTTTCTTT.

J is TRBJ1-4 and V is TRBV29-1, with D unclear. V gave up 6 bases and J gave up 7 bases, with 15 bases separating them. The CDR3 is 13 residues long. Germline CDR1 reads SQVTM; CDR2 reads ANQGSEA. DNA of the CDR3: TGCAGCGTCGCCAGGTCCTTCGGTGAAAAACTGTTTTTT. It translates to CSVARSFGEKLFF.

The rearrangement links TRBV5-1 to TRBJ1-2; 7 positions match TRBD1. The V gene's germline CDR1 is SGHRS and CDR2 YFSETQ. The trim removed 5 bases at V and 0 bases at J, leaving 4 bases unmatched. This CDR3 region has 14 residues. This CDR3 is CASSQGQANYGYTF. Written as DNA, the CDR3 is TGCGCCAGCAGTCAAGGACAGGCTAACTATGGCTACACCTTC.

This chain connects TRBV12-5 to TRBJ1-5; 10 nucleotides match TRBD1. With 6 bases clipped from V and 0 bases from J, the junction kept 8 bases outside the gene matches. This CDR3 has 17 amino acids. Germline-derived CDR1 and CDR2 are LGHNT and FRNRAP. CDR3 in amino acids: CASGPGQGTYSNQPQHF. The CDR3 DNA follows: TGTGCTAGTGGACCGGGACAGGGGACATATAGCAATCAGCCCCAGCATTTT.

The J gene is TRBJ2-3, the V gene TRBV6-4, with 11 bases aligning to TRBD2. Germline CDR1 and CDR2: MRHNA and SNTAGT. The CDR3 has 15 amino acids. V trimming: 6 bases; J trimming: 6 bases; junction bases outside the gene matches: 8. CDR3 coding DNA: TGTGCCAGCAGGGATAGCGGGGGGGCCCTGGATACGCAGTATTTT. Its protein is CASRDSGGALDTQYF.

The chain uses TRBV11-3 and TRBJ1-5; D might be TRBD1 (5 bases). The germline gives CDR1 SGHNT, CDR2 YENEEA. This CDR3 comprises 15 residues. Trimming pared 0 bases from V and 7 bases from J, leaving 13 bases between. DNA of the CDR3: TGTGCCAGCAGCTTAGATAGCAGGGTGAGGCAGCCCCAGCATTTT. This sequence encodes CASSLDSRVRQPQHF.

This clone was detected a few times. The chain has TRBV5-1 and TRBJ1-1; D not resolved. Germline V CDR1 and CDR2: SGHRS, YFSETQ. The CDR3 sequence is 15 residues long. Trimming removed 0 bases at V and 4 bases at J, with 13 bases between. The CDR3 coding sequence is TGCGCCAGCAGCTTGGCCACCAGGTTAGGCACTGAAGCTTTCTTT. This encodes CASSLATRLGTEAFF.

This chain connects TRBV7-2 to TRBJ2-2; 10 bases are shared with TRBD2. The CDR3 length is 17 residues. In germline, CDR1 is SGHTA, CDR2 FQGNSA. Trimming cost V 4 bases and J 8 bases; bases outside gene matches: 13. The CDR3 here is CASSSLAGVTAGGELFF. The CDR3 nucleotides read TGTGCCAGCAGCTCGCTAGCGGGGGTTACCGCGGGGGGGGAGCTGTTTTTT.

The V and J genes are TRBV19 and TRBJ1-4, with 9 bases matching TRBD1. The germline CDR1 and CDR2 sequences are LNHDA and SQIVND (reference sequence). The CDR3 extends over 17 amino acids. V shed 6 bases, J shed 3 bases, and the junction held 11 bases outside the gene matches. CDR3 in amino acids: CASRIQHRGHSNEKLFF. CDR3 in DNA: TGTGCCAGTAGAATTCAACACAGGGGGCATTCTAATGAAAAACTGTTTTTT.

The J gene is TRBJ2-7, the V gene TRBV18; 7 nucleotides line up with TRBD2. V lost 3 bases and J lost 0; bases outside the gene matches: 2. The CDR3 has 14 amino acids. The germline V gene encodes CDR1 KGHSH and CDR2 LQKENI. The CDR3 is CASSPSSGSYEQYF. In DNA, the CDR3 is TGTGCCAGCTCACCTTCTAGCGGCTCCTACGAGCAGTACTTC.

The V call is TRBV9, the J call TRBJ1-2, with 7 bases aligning to TRBD1. This CDR3 comprises 14 residues. CDR1 is SGDLS, CDR2 YYNGEE, per germline. V was pared by 0 bases and J by 5 bases, with 4 bases of the junction left unmatched. The CDR3 reads CASSVVEGAYGYTF. For the CDR3, the DNA is TGTGCCAGCAGCGTAGTCGAGGGGGCGTATGGCTACACCTTC.

This clone was counted between two and nine times. The chain is built from TRBV6-6 and TRBJ2-2; 8 nucleotides match TRBD2. V gave up 2 bases and J gave up 1 base; unmatched junction bases: 3. Germline CDR1 is MNHNY and CDR2 is SVGAGI (reference sequence). The CDR3 totals 16 residues. CDR3 sequence reads: CASSYLGGENTGELFF. The CDR3 DNA sequence: TGTGCCAGCAGTTACCTCGGGGGGGAGAACACCGGGGAGCTGTTTTTT.

V gene TRBV18 combines with J gene TRBJ2-7; TRBD2 aligns across 8 bases. The V segment lost 8 bases and the J segment 5 bases; nucleotides outside the gene matches: 8. CDR3 length: 13 amino acids. Germline-derived CDR1 and CDR2 are KGHSH and LQKENI. The chain's CDR3 is CASVLGAGDEQYF. CDR3 bases: TGTGCCAGCGTTCTAGGAGCGGGGGACGAGCAGTACTTC.

The genes are TRBV4-2 and TRBJ2-7; TRBD1 matches 7 bases. Germline trimming cut 0 bases from V and 5 bases from J; bases unmatched to any gene: 4. The CDR3 spans 14 residues. Germline CDR1 reads LGHNA; CDR2 reads YNFKEQ. The CDR3 bases are TGTGCCAGCAGCCAAGATCCAGGGGGACACGAGCAGTACTTC. This codes for CASSQDPGGHEQYF.

The V and J genes are TRBV5-1 and TRBJ1-5, with D unresolved. There are 13 residues in the CDR3. The germline V and J ends were trimmed by 0 bases and 5 bases, with 6 bases remaining between them. The germline V gene encodes CDR1 SGHRS and CDR2 YFSETQ. CDR3 amino acids: CASSLGRDQPQHF. DNA for the CDR3: TGCGCCAGCAGCTTGGGGAGGGATCAGCCCCAGCATTTT.

This chain connects TRBV19 to TRBJ1-1, with 10 nucleotides matching TRBD1. Germline lookup yields CDR1 LNHDA and CDR2 SQIVND (reference sequence). This CDR3 has 14 residues. Trimming removed 4 bases from V and 5 bases from J; junction bases left unmatched: 4. CDR3 region: CASSTTGGWTEAFF. CDR3 bases: TGTGCCAGTAGTACGACAGGGGGCTGGACTGAAGCTTTCTTT.

This sequence joins TRBV5-1 and TRBJ2-3, with 7 bases identical to TRBD1. In germline, CDR1 is SGHRS, CDR2 YFSETQ. Trimming removed 7 bases from V and 3 bases from J; junction bases left unmatched: 5. This CDR3 is 13 amino acids long. The CDR3 nucleotides read TGCGCCAGCGGCGACAGGGTGACAGATACGCAGTATTTT. Amino acids: CASGDRVTDTQYF.

V and J are TRBV7-8 and TRBJ2-1, with a possible D match to TRBD1 (6 bases). The germline gives CDR1 SGHVS, CDR2 FQNEAQ. CDR3 length: 13 amino acids. Trimming stripped 1 base from V and 9 bases from J, with 10 bases between. The CDR3 sequence: CASSLGGGGEQFF. The CDR3 region has the DNA TGTGCCAGCAGCTTAGGAGGGGGTGGTGAGCAGTTCTTC.

J is TRBJ1-2 and V is TRBV30, with TRBD1 matching 7 bases. Germline V gene lookup returns CDR1 GTSNPN and CDR2 SVGIG (reference sequence). CDR3 length equals 16 residues. Trimming at V came to 4 bases and at J to 2 bases, leaving 13 bases not matched to a gene. The CDR3 DNA is TGTGCCTGGAAAAAAGGGACAGCTTTTACCAACTATGGCTACACCTTC. Translated: CAWKKGTAFTNYGYTF.